These T cell receptor beta chains were read from a single sample in a study of glioma-infiltrating T cells after dendritic cell vaccination. Assay: immunoSEQ multiplex PCR; the TCRdb copy retains only in-frame clones and omits some. The sample has roughly 100,000 clones; about four fifths are singletons. Sequencing used blood, obtained before dendritic cell vaccination. The receptor set was obtained from a human donor with glioblastoma. Each CDR3 is given with its conserved first and last residue. Each record gives: V gene, clone size, D gene, J gene, CDR3 protein, CDR3 DNA. D genes are given only for firm matches. Part of the rows lack a size; the others show once, few, many or a class for expanded clones.

v_gene: TRBV28
abundance: -
d_gene: TRBD1
j_gene: TRBJ1-2
CDR3aa: CASSPGTGLDYGYTF
CDR3nt: TGTGCCAGCAGTCCCGGGACAGGGTTAGACTATGGCTACACCTTC

v_gene: TRBV5-1
abundance: -
d_gene: -
j_gene: TRBJ2-3
CDR3aa: CASSLDAYSTDTQYF
CDR3nt: TGCGCCAGCAGCTTGGATGCCTATAGCACAGATACGCAGTATTTT

v_gene: TRBV10-2
abundance: few
d_gene: TRBD1
j_gene: TRBJ2-7
CDR3aa: CASSESGTGWTEQYF
CDR3nt: TGCGCCAGCAGTGAGTCAGGGACAGGGTGGACCGAGCAGTACTTC

v_gene: TRBV9
abundance: -
d_gene: TRBD1
j_gene: TRBJ1-2
CDR3aa: CASSVGPTGGDTRGYTF
CDR3nt: TGTGCCAGCAGCGTAGGTCCAACAGGGGGCGACACCCGCGGCTACACCTTC

v_gene: TRBV4-2
abundance: -
d_gene: -
j_gene: TRBJ1-2
CDR3aa: CASSQDKGDGYTF
CDR3nt: TGTGCCAGCAGCCAAGATAAAGGGGATGGCTACACCTTC

v_gene: TRBV4-1
abundance: -
d_gene: TRBD2
j_gene: TRBJ2-3
CDR3aa: CASSQGHSGVTDTQYF
CDR3nt: TGCGCCAGCAGCCAAGGGCACAGCGGGGTCACAGATACGCAGTATTTT

v_gene: TRBV19
abundance: -
d_gene: -
j_gene: TRBJ1-5
CDR3aa: CASTTGGGNQPQHF
CDR3nt: TGTGCCAGTACCACGGGAGGGGGCAATCAGCCCCAGCATTTT

v_gene: TRBV30
abundance: -
d_gene: -
j_gene: TRBJ1-1
CDR3aa: CAWSVTGTNTEAFF
CDR3nt: TGTGCCTGGAGTGTAACAGGGACGAACACTGAAGCTTTCTTT

v_gene: TRBV10-3
abundance: -
d_gene: TRBD2
j_gene: TRBJ2-1
CDR3aa: CAISSRGGPGAYNEQFF
CDR3nt: TGTGCCATCAGCTCGCGGGGGGGCCCCGGGGCCTACAATGAGCAGTTCTTC

v_gene: TRBV2
abundance: -
d_gene: TRBD1
j_gene: TRBJ1-4
CDR3aa: CASGTDRGSEKLFF
CDR3nt: TGTGCCAGCGGTACCGACAGGGGAAGTGAAAAACTGTTTTTT

v_gene: TRBV5-1
abundance: -
d_gene: -
j_gene: TRBJ2-2
CDR3aa: CASSTRGSSYTGELFF
CDR3nt: TGCGCCAGCAGCACGCGGGGTTCTAGTTACACCGGGGAGCTGTTTTTT

v_gene: TRBV2
abundance: -
d_gene: -
j_gene: TRBJ2-7
CDR3aa: CASRSAAAYEQYF
CDR3nt: TGTGCCAGCAGGTCGGCAGCGGCCTACGAGCAGTACTTC

v_gene: TRBV6-5
abundance: once
d_gene: TRBD1
j_gene: TRBJ2-7
CDR3aa: CASSYSAGGTYEQYF
CDR3nt: TGTGCCAGCAGTTACTCGGCAGGGGGAACCTACGAGCAGTACTTC

v_gene: TRBV5-1
abundance: -
d_gene: -
j_gene: TRBJ1-2
CDR3aa: CASSGGGDYGYTF
CDR3nt: TGCGCCAGCAGCGGGGGAGGAGACTATGGCTACACCTTC

v_gene: TRBV10-3
abundance: -
d_gene: -
j_gene: TRBJ1-2
CDR3aa: CAISFIQGFRGYTF
CDR3nt: TGTGCCATCAGCTTCATACAGGGTTTTCGAGGCTACACCTTC

v_gene: TRBV4-1
abundance: -
d_gene: -
j_gene: TRBJ1-1
CDR3aa: CASSQEGTMNTEAFF
CDR3nt: TGCGCCAGCAGCCAAGAAGGGACAATGAACACTGAAGCTTTCTTT